This T cell receptor (beta chain) was identified during a study of glioma-infiltrating T cells. Using RNA template, CDR3s of TCR alpha and beta were amplified with iRepertoire arm-PCR. TCRdb re-derived calls from the multiplex PCR reads in MiXCR, one entry per CDR3 protein. The sample lists around 170,000 distinct CDR3 sequences; more than 35% were seen once. This clonotype has ten or more counts. Trimming took 2 bases from V and 0 from J, leaving 11 bases between them. In germline, CDR1 is SNHLY, CDR2 FYNNEI. This CDR3 has 16 amino acids. The chain has TRBV2 and TRBJ1-5; no firm D call. Sequenced: glioma tissue, nonneoplastic brain tissue, or PBMCs (not recorded which). This sequence originates from a human donor with low-grade glioma or glioblastoma, undergoing nonglioma brain surgery, or in good health (not recorded which). The CDR3 here is CASSETGGLSNQPQHF. The CDR3 DNA reads TGTGCCAGCAGTGAAACCGGTGGACTTAGCAATCAGCCCCAGCATTTT.